A single sample is the source of the 32 T cell receptor beta chains below, sequenced in a study of T cells in Graves' hyperthyroidism and ophthalmopathy. Amplification of TCR beta CDR3 regions used RNA as the template. The TCR CDR3 was amplified in a first-round RT-PCR using the HTBI primer set. TCRdb reprocessed the multiplex PCR reads with MiXCR, giving one entry per CDR3 protein. The sample lists 300,000 to 400,000 distinct CDR3 sequences, about 15% seen once, with roughly a fifth in the top ten. The sequencing input was blood. The receptor set was obtained from a woman aged 25 to 39 with Graves' ophthalmopathy.

This clonotype was counted only a few times. V gene TRBV28 combines with J gene TRBJ1-2; TRBD1 is a possible D gene (5 bases). Germline lookup yields CDR1 MDHEN and CDR2 SYDVKM. The CDR3 consists of 14 residues. Trimming removed 8 bases at V and 0 bases at J, with 13 bases between. CDR3 protein: CASGAGLTNYGYTF. The CDR3, as DNA: TGTGCCAGCGGGGCAGGCCTTACTAACTATGGCTACACCTTC.

This clonotype was seen a handful of times. This rearrangement joins TRBV6-1 to TRBJ2-3; tentative D call: TRBD2 (5 bases). CDR3 length: 11 residues. V lost 6 bases and J 14 bases, leaving 15 bases between the germline ends. Germline V gene sequence: CDR1 MNHNS, CDR2 SASEGT. Here the CDR3 reads CASRAVEYWYF. CDR3 in DNA: TGTGCCAGCAGAGCGGTAGAATATTGGTATTTT.

CDR3 protein: CASSVGTEGTLGRQYF. The CDR3 coding sequence is TGTGCCAGCAGTGTAGGGACAGAGGGCACATTGGGGCGGCAGTACTTC. V is TRBV12-3 or TRBV12-4 and J is TRBJ2-7; 7 bases map to TRBD1. V shed 5 bases and J 9 bases; nucleotides not matched to a gene: 19. This CDR3 contains 16 residues.

This clonotype was seen repeatedly, ten times or more. V usage is TRBV6-6 and J usage is TRBJ2-7, with D possibly being TRBD2 (5 bases). Germline CDR1 is MNHNY and CDR2 is SVGAGI (reference sequence). Trimming took off 0 bases at V and 0 bases at J, with 12 bases between the two ends. The CDR3 extends over 16 amino acids. The CDR3 reads CASSYSPIGSSYEQYF. CDR3 bases: TGTGCCAGCAGTTACTCGCCGATAGGGAGCTCCTACGAGCAGTACTTC.

Written as DNA, the CDR3 is TGTGCCAGCACCGGACAGGAGCGACTATACGAGCAGTACTTC. Translated: CASTGQERLYEQYF. This sequence joins TRBV6-1 and TRBJ2-7, with 7 bases fitting TRBD1. V lost 7 bases and J lost 4; bases outside the gene matches: 10. This CDR3 region has 14 residues. The germline gives CDR1 MNHNS, CDR2 SASEGT.

This clonotype was observed once. One end of the junction varies from germline; a read error may be responsible. The V gene is TRBV29-1, the J gene TRBJ2-1; possible D gene TRBD1, 6 bases. Germline lookup yields CDR1 SQVTM and CDR2 ANQGSEA. The CDR3 runs 13 residues. As DNA, the CDR3 is TGCAGCGTTGAAGACAGGGGCTACAATGAGCAGTCCTTC. It specifies CSVEDRGYNEQSF.

This clonotype came up many times. This chain joins TRBV15 and TRBJ2-1; D call uncertain. The CDR3 runs 14 residues. V was pared by 1 base and J by 6 bases, with 10 bases between. The germline gives CDR1 LNHNV, CDR2 YYDKDF (reference sequence). CDR3 bases: TGTGCCACCAGCAGAGGTGATTTTCGCAATGAGCAGTTCTTC. The encoded protein is CATSRGDFRNEQFF.

The rearrangement joins TRBV18 to TRBJ1-1; TRBD1 might be the D (5 bases). V dropped 5 bases and J dropped 7 bases, with 11 bases sitting between them. Looked up from germline, CDR1 is KGHSH and CDR2 is LQKENI. This CDR3 spans 12 amino acids. The DNA for the CDR3 is TGTGCCAGCTCAACGACGGGGGGTGAAGCTTTCTTT. Protein product: CASSTTGGEAFF. The full variable domain, rest sourced from reference TRBV18 and TRBJ1-1, is NAGVMQNPRHLVRRRGQEARLRCSPMKGHSHVYWYRQLPEEGLKFMVYLQKENIIDESGMPKERFSAEFPKEGPSILRIQQVVRGDSAAYFCASSTTGGEAFFGQGTRLTVV.

There are many counts of this clonotype. The chain is built from TRBV28 and TRBJ1-4, with 8 bases matching TRBD1. The CDR3 contains 18 residues. Germline assignment: CDR1 MDHEN and CDR2 SYDVKM. With V trimmed by 6 bases and J by 5 bases, 17 bases remained unmatched. DNA for the CDR3: TGTGCCAGCAGACCCACCGGGACAGGTGGTTACCTAAATGAAAAACTGTTTTTT. Translating gives CASRPTGTGGYLNEKLFF.

At least ten counts were recorded for this clonotype. The chain uses TRBV12-3 or TRBV12-4 and TRBJ2-3; 10 bases align to TRBD2. The CDR3 has 20 residues. Germline trimming cut 5 bases from V and 2 bases from J; bases unmatched to any gene: 19. The CDR3 here is CASSPLAGGSTRRYTDTQYF. CDR3 bases: TGTGCCAGCAGTCCATTAGCGGGGGGCTCTACCCGAAGGTACACAGATACGCAGTATTTT.

This clonotype was seen ten or more times. The chain employs TRBV28 and TRBJ2-7, with D possibly TRBD1 on 7 matching bases. Germline CDR1 and CDR2: MDHEN and SYDVKM. This CDR3 is 15 amino acids long. The V end lost 6 bases, the J end lost 1 base, and 16 bases lay between the germline ends. CDR3: CASRLAGGYSYEQYF. CDR3 DNA sequence: TGTGCCAGCAGACTTGCAGGGGGGTATTCCTACGAGCAGTACTTC.

This clonotype was picked up a small number of times. The chain combines TRBV27 with TRBJ1-1; the D gene is possibly TRBD1 (5 bases). Germline V gene sequence: CDR1 MNHEY, CDR2 SMNVEV (reference sequence). Trimming took off 6 bases at V and 10 bases at J, with 12 bases between the two ends. This CDR3 contains 11 residues. CDR3 residues: CASRWGRVAFF. In DNA form, the CDR3 reads TGTGCCAGCAGGTGGGGCAGGGTAGCTTTCTTT.

This clonotype occurred many times. The rearrangement uses TRBV28 and TRBJ1-6; possible D gene TRBD1, 5 bases. Trimming took 2 bases from V and 5 from J, leaving 7 bases between them. From germline, CDR1 is MDHEN and CDR2 SYDVKM. The CDR3 is 14 amino acids. DNA for the CDR3: TGTGCCAGCAGTTTAACCAGGGATAATTCACCCCTCCACTTT. This sequence encodes CASSLTRDNSPLHF.

This clonotype was seen a handful of times. J is TRBJ1-1 and V is TRBV9; TRBD1 aligns across 7 bases. This CDR3 has 19 amino acids. Germline CDR1 and CDR2: SGDLS and YYNGEE. The V gene end was trimmed by 3 bases and the J gene end by 4 bases; junction bases not matched to a gene: 21. In nucleotides, the CDR3 is TGTGCCAGCAGCGCCCCCGGGACAGTGATCCCACAAAGTCTCACTGAAGCTTTCTTT. Translation: CASSAPGTVIPQSLTEAFF.

The gene calls are TRBV29-1 and TRBJ1-1; 9 bases are shared with TRBD1. The trim removed 4 bases at V and 2 bases at J, leaving 2 bases unmatched. This CDR3 has 13 amino acids. CDR1 and CDR2 (germline): SQVTM, ANQGSEA. CDR3 nucleotide sequence: TGCAGCGTTGCGGGACAGGGAAACACTGAAGCTTTCTTT. Its protein is CSVAGQGNTEAFF.

This clonotype was seen ten or more times. V usage is TRBV18 and J usage is TRBJ1-2; D call uncertain. V was shortened by 3 bases and J by 1 base, with 12 bases between the two germline ends. CDR3 length: 15 residues. Per germline, CDR1 KGHSH and CDR2 LQKENI. CDR3 protein: CASSPLAADNYGYTF. In DNA, the CDR3 is TGTGCCAGCTCACCCTTGGCGGCCGATAACTATGGCTACACCTTC.

The chain employs TRBV11-2 and TRBJ2-5; TRBD2 aligns across 9 bases. There are 15 residues in the CDR3. J gave up 5 bases and V 3 bases, and 7 bases lay outside the gene matches. Per germline, CDR1 SGHAT and CDR2 FQNNGV. The CDR3 DNA is TGTGCCAGCAGCTTGGGGGGTACTAGCGGGGAGACCCAGTACTTC. Its translation is CASSLGGTSGETQYF. Looking up the rest from reference TRBV11-2 and TRBJ2-5 gives the full variable domain: EAGVAQSPRYKIIEKRQSVAFWCNPISGHATLYWYQQILGQGPKLLIQFQNNGVVDDSQLPKDRFSAERLKGVDSTLKIQPAKLEDSAVYLCASSLGGTSGETQYFGPGTRLLVL.

This clonotype was picked up a small number of times. This chain uses TRBV12-3 or TRBV12-4 with TRBJ1-2, with D unresolved. This CDR3 spans 12 amino acids. Trimming pared 1 base from V and 8 bases from J, leaving 8 bases between. CDR3 DNA: TGTGCCAGCAGTTTAGGGGTGACCGGCTACACCTTC. It yields the protein CASSLGVTGYTF.

V is TRBV4-1 and J is TRBJ1-3, with a tentative D call TRBD1 (5 bases). V was shortened by 1 base and J by 4 bases, with 11 bases between the two germline ends. The germline V gene has CDR1 MGHRA and CDR2 YSYEKL. This CDR3 spans 15 amino acids. In DNA form, the CDR3 reads TGCGCCAGCAGCCAAGGATTAGGGGAAGGAAACACCATATATTTT. This gives the protein CASSQGLGEGNTIYF.

This clonotype was detected ten times or more. The V and J genes are TRBV6-1 and TRBJ2-7; D gene uncertain. In germline, CDR1 is MNHNS, CDR2 SASEGT. The CDR3 extends over 14 amino acids. With 4 bases removed from V and 7 bases from J, the gap between germline ends came to 17 bases. The CDR3 nucleotides are TGTGCCAGCAGTGCGCGAATCCAGTCGGGTGAGCAGTACTTC. It yields the protein CASSARIQSGEQYF.

There are many counts of this clonotype. The V call is TRBV20-1, the J call TRBJ2-2; D uncertain. The ends were cut back, 3 bases at V and 3 bases at J, with 5 bases in the middle. CDR3 length: 12 residues. CDR1 DFQATT and CDR2 SNEGSKA come from the germline V gene (reference sequence). CDR3 sequence reads: CSASLHTGELFF. The CDR3 coding sequence is TGCAGTGCTAGCCTGCACACCGGGGAGCTGTTTTTT.

This clonotype was seen at least ten times. V and J are TRBV27 and TRBJ2-5; weak D call: TRBD2 (7 bases). The V end lost 8 bases, the J end lost 5 bases, and 21 bases lay between the germline ends. This CDR3 has 15 residues. Germline CDR1 reads MNHEY; CDR2 reads SMNVEV (reference sequence). The CDR3 loop reads CASSPEGGPWETQYF. The CDR3 coding sequence is TGTGCCAGCTCTCCAGAGGGGGGGCCTTGGGAGACCCAGTACTTC.

This clonotype showed up many times. The gene calls are TRBV12-3 or TRBV12-4 and TRBJ1-4; D ambiguous. The ends were cut back, 4 bases at V and 0 bases at J, with 3 bases in the middle. The CDR3 length is 13 residues. The CDR3 coding sequence is TGTGCCAGCAGTTCTGCAACTAATGAAAAACTGTTTTTT. Translated, it gives CASSSATNEKLFF.

In its sample, this clonotype was seen a few times. The chain carries TRBV4-1 and TRBJ1-1, with D unclear. Germline CDR1 and CDR2: MGHRA and YSYEKL. The CDR3 is made up of 15 amino acids. The V end was cut by 1 base, the J end by 3 bases, with 12 bases between. As DNA, the CDR3 is TGCGCCAGCAGCCAAGGGGTAAGAGGTGACACTGAAGCTTTCTTT. This codes for CASSQGVRGDTEAFF.

In its sample, this clonotype was seen many times. The J gene is TRBJ2-1, the V gene TRBV28, with TRBD1 identical over 7 bases. This CDR3 spans 16 amino acids. Germline V CDR1 and CDR2: MDHEN, SYDVKM. The V segment lost 8 bases and the J segment 0 bases; nucleotides outside the gene matches: 10. This CDR3 is CASGGQNRGSYNEQFF. For the CDR3, the DNA is TGTGCCAGCGGGGGACAGAATAGAGGCTCCTACAATGAGCAGTTCTTC. Full variable domain (remainder filled in from reference TRBV28 and TRBJ2-1): DVKVTQSSRYLVKRTGEKVFLECVQDMDHENMFWYRQDPGLGLRLIYFSYDVKMKEKGDIPEGYSVSREKKERFSLILESASTNQTSMYLCASGGQNRGSYNEQFFGPGTRLTVL.

This clonotype was found many times. The chain joins TRBV3-1 to TRBJ1-4; D is ambiguous. CDR3 size: 12 residues. From germline, CDR1 is LGHDT and CDR2 YNNKEL (reference sequence). V shed 5 bases and J shed 8 bases, with 9 bases lying between them. The CDR3 nucleotides read TGTGCCAGCAGCTCTCGCCTAGAAAAACTGTTTTTT. It specifies CASSSRLEKLFF.

This clonotype was recorded at least ten times. The J gene is TRBJ2-3, the V gene TRBV4-1; TRBD2 agrees at 8 bases. Germline V gene data show CDR1 as MGHRA and CDR2 as YSYEKL. Germline trimming cut 3 bases from V and 2 bases from J; bases unmatched to any gene: 4. The CDR3 extends over 15 amino acids. CDR3 in DNA: TGCGCCAGCAGCCAGAGGCGGGGGGACACAGATACGCAGTATTTT. Translated: CASSQRRGDTDTQYF.

This clonotype came up once. The V and J genes are TRBV7-2 and TRBJ2-1; D perhaps matches TRBD2 (6 bases). CDR1 and CDR2 from the germline V gene are SGHTA and FQGNSA. The CDR3 runs 17 residues. V shed 0 bases and J shed 0 bases, with 12 bases lying between them. DNA of the CDR3: TGTGCCAGCAGCTTAGCCTTCGGGGACTCCTCCTACAATGAGCAGTTCTTC. This encodes CASSLAFGDSSYNEQFF.

Many counts were recorded for this clonotype. This chain joins TRBV7-3 and TRBJ2-1; 11 bases match TRBD2. Germline CDR1 is SGHTA and CDR2 is FQGTGA. Trimming cost V 1 base and J 2 bases; bases outside gene matches: 7. This CDR3 has 18 residues. CDR3 sequence (DNA): TGTGCCAGCAGCTTAAGGAGTCTAGCGGGGGGAACCTACAATGAGCAGTTCTTC. Its protein product is CASSLRSLAGGTYNEQFF.

This clonotype has only a few counts. The chain combines TRBV6-1 with TRBJ1-3; D call uncertain. In germline, CDR1 is MNHNS, CDR2 SASEGT. This CDR3 is 13 amino acids long. V lost 3 bases, J lost 4 bases, and 7 bases lay in between. This CDR3 reads CASSEGKGNTIYF. CDR3 in DNA: TGTGCCAGCAGTGAGGGAAAAGGAAACACCATATATTTT.

The CDR3 sequence is CASSLVEGRSNEKLFF. CDR3 sequence (DNA): TGTGCCAGCAGCTTAGTTGAGGGCAGGTCCAATGAAAAACTGTTTTTT. The genes are TRBV7-3 and TRBJ1-4; D gene uncertain. V lost 2 bases, J lost 5 bases, and 15 bases lay in between. CDR3 size: 16 residues. CDR1 SGHTA and CDR2 FQGTGA come from the germline V gene.

This clonotype was counted at least ten times. The gene calls are TRBV27 and TRBJ1-5, with 7 bases lining up with TRBD1. This CDR3 contains 14 residues. After removal of 5 bases from V and 5 bases from J, the junction contained 6 bases not matched to a gene. Per germline, CDR1 MNHEY and CDR2 SMNVEV (reference sequence). The CDR3 coding sequence is TGTGCCAGCAGTCCGACAGGGAGCCATCAGCCCCAGCATTTT. Its protein is CASSPTGSHQPQHF.